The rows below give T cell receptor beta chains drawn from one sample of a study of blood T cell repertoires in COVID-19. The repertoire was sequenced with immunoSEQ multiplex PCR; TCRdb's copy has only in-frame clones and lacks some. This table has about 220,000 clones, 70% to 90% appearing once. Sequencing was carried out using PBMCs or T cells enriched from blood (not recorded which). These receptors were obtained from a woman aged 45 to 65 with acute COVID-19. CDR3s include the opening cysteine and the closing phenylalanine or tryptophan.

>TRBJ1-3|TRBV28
CASRSNGNTIYF
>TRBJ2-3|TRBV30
CAWTHGNTDTQYF
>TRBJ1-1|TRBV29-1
CSVERGNTEAFF
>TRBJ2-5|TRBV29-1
CSTERTGLETQYF
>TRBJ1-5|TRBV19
CASRRASNQPQHF
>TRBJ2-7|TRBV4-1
CASSPASESYSYEQYF
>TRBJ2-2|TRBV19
CASSRGGSATGELFF
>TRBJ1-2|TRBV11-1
CASSSDRGGYTF
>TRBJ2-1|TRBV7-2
CASSLGGGRAQSNEQFF
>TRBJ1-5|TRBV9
CASSATTGGDQPQHF
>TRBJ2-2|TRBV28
CASSYDLKNTGELFF
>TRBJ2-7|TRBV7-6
CASSLLQGTSDEQYF
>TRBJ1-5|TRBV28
CASSSVGVQPQHF
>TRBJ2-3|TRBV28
CASSLAQTSGITDTQYF
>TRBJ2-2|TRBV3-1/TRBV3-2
CASSQVVEWARGTGELFF
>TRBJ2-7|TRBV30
CAWNDRGYEQYF
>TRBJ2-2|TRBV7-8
CASSLDLYGTGRTGELFF
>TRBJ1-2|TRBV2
CASSASGSRYGYTF
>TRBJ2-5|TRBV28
CASSPRPGGSVETQYF
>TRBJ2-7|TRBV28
CASSFSDRAPSSYEQYF
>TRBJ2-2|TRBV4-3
CASSPFAGGTTGELFF
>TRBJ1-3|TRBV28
CASNDNHVNTIYF
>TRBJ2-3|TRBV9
CASSVGTSGRSTDTQYF
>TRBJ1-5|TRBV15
CATSRGQNQPQHF
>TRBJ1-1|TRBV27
CASRGGALPEAFF
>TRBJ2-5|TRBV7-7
CASSPDSRETQYF
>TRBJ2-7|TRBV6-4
CASRGQGEYEQYF
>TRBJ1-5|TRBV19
CASSMDSGQPQHF
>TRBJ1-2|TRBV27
CASSLSGTTDGYTF
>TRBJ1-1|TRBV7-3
CASSWTPNTEAFF
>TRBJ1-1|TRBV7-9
CASSLWGAEAFF